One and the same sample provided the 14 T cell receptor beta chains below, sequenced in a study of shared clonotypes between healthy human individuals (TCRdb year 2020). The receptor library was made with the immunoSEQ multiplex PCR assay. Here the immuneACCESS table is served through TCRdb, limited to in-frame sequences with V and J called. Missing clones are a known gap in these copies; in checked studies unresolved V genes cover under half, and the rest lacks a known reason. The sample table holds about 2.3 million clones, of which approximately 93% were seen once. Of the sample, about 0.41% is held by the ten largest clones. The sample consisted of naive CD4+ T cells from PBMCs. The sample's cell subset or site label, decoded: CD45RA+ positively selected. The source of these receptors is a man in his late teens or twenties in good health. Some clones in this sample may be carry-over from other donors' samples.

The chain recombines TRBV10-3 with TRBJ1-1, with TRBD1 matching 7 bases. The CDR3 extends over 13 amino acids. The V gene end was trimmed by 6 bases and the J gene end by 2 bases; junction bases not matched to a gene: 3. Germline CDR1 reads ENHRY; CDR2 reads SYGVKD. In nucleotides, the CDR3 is TGTGCCATCAGGGACAGGAGTAACACTGAAGCTTTCTTT. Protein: CAIRDRSNTEAFF.

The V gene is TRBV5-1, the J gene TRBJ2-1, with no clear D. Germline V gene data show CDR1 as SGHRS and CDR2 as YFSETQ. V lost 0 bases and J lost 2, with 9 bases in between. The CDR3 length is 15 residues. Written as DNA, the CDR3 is TGCGCCAGCAGCTTGGTGGCGTTTCCCTACAATGAGCAGTTCTTC. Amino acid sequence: CASSLVAFPYNEQFF. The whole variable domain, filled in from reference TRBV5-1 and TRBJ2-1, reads KAGVTQTPRYLIKTRGQQVTLSCSPISGHRSVSWYQQTPGQGLQFLFEYFSETQRNKGNFPGRFSGRQFSNSRSEMNVSTLELGDSALYLCASSLVAFPYNEQFFGPGTRLTVL.

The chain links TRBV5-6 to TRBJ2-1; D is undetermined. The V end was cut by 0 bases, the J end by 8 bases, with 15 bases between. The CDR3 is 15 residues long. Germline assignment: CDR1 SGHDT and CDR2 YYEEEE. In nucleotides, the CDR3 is TGTGCCAGCAGCTTGGGCGTGGGCCACAATTATGAGCAGTTCTTC. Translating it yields CASSLGVGHNYEQFF.

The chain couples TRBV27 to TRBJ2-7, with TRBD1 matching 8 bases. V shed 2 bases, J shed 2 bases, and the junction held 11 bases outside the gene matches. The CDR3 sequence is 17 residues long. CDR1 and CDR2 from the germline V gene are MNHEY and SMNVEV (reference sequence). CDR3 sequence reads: CASSLANSGTGPYEQYF. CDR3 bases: TGTGCCAGCAGTTTAGCAAACTCCGGGACAGGACCCTACGAGCAGTACTTC.

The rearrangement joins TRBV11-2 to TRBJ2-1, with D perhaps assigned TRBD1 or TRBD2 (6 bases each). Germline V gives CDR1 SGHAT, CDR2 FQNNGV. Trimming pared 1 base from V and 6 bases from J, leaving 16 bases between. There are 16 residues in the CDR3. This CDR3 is CASSLALGRGRNEQFF. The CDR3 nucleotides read TGTGCCAGCAGCTTAGCCCTCGGTCGGGGGCGCAATGAGCAGTTCTTC.

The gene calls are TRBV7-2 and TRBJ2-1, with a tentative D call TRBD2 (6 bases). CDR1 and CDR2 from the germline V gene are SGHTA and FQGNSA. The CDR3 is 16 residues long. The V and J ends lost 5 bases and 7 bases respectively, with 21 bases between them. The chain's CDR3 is CASSPPSGATRNEQFF. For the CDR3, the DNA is TGTGCCAGCAGCCCCCCTTCGGGAGCGACCCGAAATGAGCAGTTCTTC.

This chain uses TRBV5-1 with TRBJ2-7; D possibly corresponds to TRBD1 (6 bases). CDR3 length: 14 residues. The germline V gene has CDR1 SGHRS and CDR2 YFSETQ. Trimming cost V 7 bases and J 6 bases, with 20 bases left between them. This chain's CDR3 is CASARDDRSGEQYF. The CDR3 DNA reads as TGCGCCAGCGCCAGAGATGACAGGAGCGGCGAGCAGTACTTC.

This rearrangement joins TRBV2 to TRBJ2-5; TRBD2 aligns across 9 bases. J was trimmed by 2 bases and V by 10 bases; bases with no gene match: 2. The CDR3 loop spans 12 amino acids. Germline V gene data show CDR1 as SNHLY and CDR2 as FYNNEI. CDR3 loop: CAKLAGQETQYF. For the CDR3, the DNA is TGTGCCAAGCTAGCGGGGCAAGAGACCCAGTACTTC. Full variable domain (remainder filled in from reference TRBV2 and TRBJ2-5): EPEVTQTPSHQVTQMGQEVILRCVPISNHLYFYWYRQILGQKVEFLVSFYNNEISEKSEIFDDQFSVERPDGSNFTLKIRSTKLEDSAMYFCAKLAGQETQYFGPGTRLLVL.

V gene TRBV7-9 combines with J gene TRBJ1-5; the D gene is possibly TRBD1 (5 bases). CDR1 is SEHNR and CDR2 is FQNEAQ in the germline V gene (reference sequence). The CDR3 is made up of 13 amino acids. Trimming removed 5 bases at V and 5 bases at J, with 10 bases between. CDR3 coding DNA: TGTGCCAGCAGCCGCGAGGGGCATCAGCCCCAGCATTTT. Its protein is CASSREGHQPQHF.

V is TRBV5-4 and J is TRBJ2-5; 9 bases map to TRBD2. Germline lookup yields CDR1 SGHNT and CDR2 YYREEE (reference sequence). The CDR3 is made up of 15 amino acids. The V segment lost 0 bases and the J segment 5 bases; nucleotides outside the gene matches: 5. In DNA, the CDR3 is TGTGCCAGCAGCTTGGTGGTAGCGGGAGATGAGACCCAGTACTTC. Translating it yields CASSLVVAGDETQYF.

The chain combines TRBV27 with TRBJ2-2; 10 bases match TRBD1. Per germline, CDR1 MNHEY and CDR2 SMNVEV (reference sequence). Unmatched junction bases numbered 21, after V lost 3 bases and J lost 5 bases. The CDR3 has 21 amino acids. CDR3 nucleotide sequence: TGTGCCAGCAGTTTGCGTCTCATATGGGACAGGGGCCGGGGGAGGACCGGGGAGCTGTTTTTT. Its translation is CASSLRLIWDRGRGRTGELFF.

The CDR3 DNA follows: TGCAGCGTCCGAAGGGACTATGGCTACACCTTC. Its protein product is CSVRRDYGYTF. This rearrangement joins TRBV29-1 to TRBJ1-2; no definite D call. Germline CDR1 SQVTM, CDR2 ANQGSEA. V lost 6 bases and J lost 3, with 8 bases in between. CDR3 length: 11 amino acids.

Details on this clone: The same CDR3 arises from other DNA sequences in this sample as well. The CDR3 DNA reads TGTGCCAGCAGCGTAAGGGCTAGCGGGAGCACAGATACGCAGTATTTT. Encoded protein: CASSVRASGSTDTQYF. The rearrangement links TRBV9 to TRBJ2-3, with TRBD2 matching over 8 bases. The junction had 4 bases not matched to a gene; V was cut back by 1 base and J by 0 bases. Looked up from germline, CDR1 is SGDLS and CDR2 is YYNGEE. The CDR3 spans 16 residues. The full variable domain, in which reference TRBV9 and TRBJ2-3 provide the parts outside the CDR3, is DSGVTQTPKHLITATGQRVTLRCSPRSGDLSVYWYQQSLDQGLQFLIQYYNGEERAKGNILERFSAQQFPDLHSELNLSSLELGDSALYFCASSVRASGSTDTQYFGPGTRLTVL.

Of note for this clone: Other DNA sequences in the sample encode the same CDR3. The CDR3 DNA is TGTGCCAGCAGTACCGCTTACAATGAGCAGTTCTTC. Its protein is CASSTAYNEQFF. The J gene is TRBJ2-1, the V gene TRBV28; no clear D gene. Germline CDR1 and CDR2: MDHEN and SYDVKM. V dropped 5 bases and J dropped 4 bases, with 6 bases sitting between them. The CDR3 is 12 residues long.